This T cell receptor (beta chain) was captured in a study of blood T cell repertoires in COVID-19. Study details: Samples representing acute and convalescent COVID-19 were sourced from the United States, Italy and Spain.

Generated by immunoSEQ multiplex PCR, the TCRdb table keeps only in-frame clones and is missing some. The data contain a few hundred thousand clones, more than 75% of them singletons. Participants' reported clinical history set cohort assignment. Input material: PBMCs or T cells enriched from blood (not recorded which). This TCR derives from a woman aged 25 to 45 who had recovered from COVID-19.

The CDR3 DNA is TGTGCCAGCAGTTACCCCAGACAGGGGTACTACGAGCAGTACTTC. Protein product: CASSYPRQGYYEQYF. This chain joins TRBV28 and TRBJ2-7, with 8 bases fitting TRBD1. The CDR3 consists of 15 residues. Germline CDR1 reads MDHEN; CDR2 reads SYDVKM. With 4 bases clipped from V and 3 bases from J, the junction kept 8 bases outside the gene matches.